This T cell receptor beta chain was observed in a study of shared clonotypes between healthy human individuals (dated by TCRdb to about 2020). About the study as a whole: Three men and a couple of women, aged 18 to 49 years, made up the cohort. Between about 0.9 and 9 billion PBMCs per donor were obtained by leukapheresis. Libraries were prepared and TCR repertoires were sequenced by different laboratories using diverse techniques, in order to increase sequencing depth and limit assay-specific biases. For each donor, three plates each were used for CD4 naive and CD4 memory, two plates were used for CD8 naive, and one plate was used for CD8 memory. To estimate repertoire size and how much clonotypes are shared between individuals, the study performed deep sequencing of blood TCR repertoires from about five healthy adults. Here is what the overall study found, with its caveats: Estimated clonotype richness was generally larger for naive than for memory subsets. Based on pairwise subsampling, the degree of clonotype sharing among donors was expected to be affected by sequencing depth. Sampling was restricted to blood, and TCR repertoires in tissue are likely to differ from TCR repertoires in blood. The genetic and exposure-history diversity represented was limited by the small number of donors. Incomplete sequencing was indicated by rarefaction of sorted-subset datasets, despite the large sequencing depth. When a few donors were compared, the shared fraction of clonotypes was around 5% for naive CD4, about 4% for naive CD8, 2% to 2.5% for memory CD4, and about 0.36% for memory CD8. Higher generation probabilities were observed for clonotypes shared by all four sorted-subset donors than for non-shared clonotypes.

Inclusive of the bounding cysteine and phenylalanine, the CDR3 is 13 residues long. Of all the DNA, just the CDR3 is kept, 39 bases in frame from base 1. CDR1 MNHEY and CDR2 SVGAGI were looked up in the germline V gene. V is trimmed back by 6 bases and J by 3 bases, and the junction contains 3 bases that no gene match accounts for. TCR CDR3 regions were amplified from genomic DNA by multiplex PCR using the deep immunoSEQ assay. Extracted genomic DNA from each cell subset was distributed evenly across all wells of several immunoSEQ 96-well plates, and each plate was treated as a replicate. For sorted subsets, 200 to 250 ng genomic DNA, equal to 30,000 to 35,000 T cell genomes, was loaded into each replicate PCR. Purified libraries were measured with a Qubit 3.0 fluorometer, size-checked on a Bioanalyzer 2100, and measured again with the KAPA Library Quantification kit. Every immunoSEQ 96-well plate was sequenced on a dedicated single-read 150-cycle Illumina NextSeq 550 flow cell. The original pipeline was this. Because the immunoSEQ output included only junctional sequences and no quality scores, the filtering could not be the same as the filtering used for full-length reads. Sequences were annotated with PyIR, a Python wrapper for IgBLAST v1.9, and V/J genes and CDR3 were assigned using IMGT germline references. Reads with weak V/J assignments (E-value above 1e-6), missing CDR3, stop codons, out-of-frame junctions, or ambiguous translated residues were removed. V3J clonotypes were defined as sequences sharing an identical inferred V gene, J gene, and CDR3 amino acid sequence. Percentage overlap between repertoires was calculated by dividing the number of shared unique clonotypes by the size of the smaller repertoire. Richness of each repertoire was evaluated using RTK rarefaction, the Chao1 estimator, and Recon v2.1 estimates of unobserved clonotypes. OLGA was used to compute generation probabilities for all TCRbeta clonotypes that the gDNA method yielded from a few donors. What TCRdb holds here is the immuneACCESS table cut down to in-frame rearrangements. Part of the clones is not present; checked against another copy, under half of the missing clones reflect an unresolved V gene, and the others are unexplained. That table supplies the V and J calls and clone size; D and trimming were determined from the DNA. Within this sample are around 1.4 million clones, with approximately 98.5% of them counted one time only. 0.36% of the sample lies in the top ten.

With regard to this clone: Its antigen is currently not known. No base quality values were provided; no much bigger clone lies one nucleotide off.

The donors were healthy, HIV-negative adults who had no recently reported acute infections or vaccinations. All donors were Caucasian adults living in Nashville, Tennessee, USA. CD4+ T cells were enriched by magnetic negative selection; naive cells were then positively selected on CD45RA, and the negative fraction formed the memory subset. Blood was obtained by leukapheresis, after which PBMCs were separated by Ficoll-Histopaque density gradient centrifugation and cryopreserved in liquid nitrogen vapor phase. Analytical flow cytometry was used to check the purity and quantity of each magnetically sorted T cell population. Genomic DNA was isolated from each sorted fraction and quantified by UV absorbance on a Nanodrop 2000c.

The chain employs TRBV6-5 and TRBJ1-1, and TRBD1 matches 8 of the central bases. Sequencing was carried out using naive CD4+ T cells sorted from blood. This specimen's cell subset or site label, per the study, means: CD45RA+ positively selected. This clonotype originated in a man aged 30 to 39 in good health. CDR3 loop: CASRPRGHTEAFF. In nucleotides, the sequence is TGTGCCAGCAGACCCAGGGGGCACACTGAAGCTTTCTTT.